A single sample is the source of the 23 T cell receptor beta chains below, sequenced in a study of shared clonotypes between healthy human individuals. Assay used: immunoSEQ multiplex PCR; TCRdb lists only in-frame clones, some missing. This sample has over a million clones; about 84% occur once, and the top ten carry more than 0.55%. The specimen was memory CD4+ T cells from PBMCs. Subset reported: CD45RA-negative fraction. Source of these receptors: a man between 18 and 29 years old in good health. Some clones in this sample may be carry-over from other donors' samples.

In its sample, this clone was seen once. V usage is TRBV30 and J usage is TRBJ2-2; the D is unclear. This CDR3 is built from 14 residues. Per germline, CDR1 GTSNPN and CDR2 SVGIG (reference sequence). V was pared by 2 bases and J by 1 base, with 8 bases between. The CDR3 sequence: CAWSPALNTGELFF. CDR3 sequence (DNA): TGTGCCTGGAGTCCGGCCCTGAACACCGGGGAGCTGTTTTTT.

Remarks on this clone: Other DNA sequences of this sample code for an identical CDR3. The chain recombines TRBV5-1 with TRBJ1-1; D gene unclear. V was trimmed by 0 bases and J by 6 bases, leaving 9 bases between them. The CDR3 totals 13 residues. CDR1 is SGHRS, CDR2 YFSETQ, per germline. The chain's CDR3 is CASSLGVGSEAFF. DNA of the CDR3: TGCGCCAGCAGCTTGGGGGTAGGCTCTGAAGCTTTCTTT.

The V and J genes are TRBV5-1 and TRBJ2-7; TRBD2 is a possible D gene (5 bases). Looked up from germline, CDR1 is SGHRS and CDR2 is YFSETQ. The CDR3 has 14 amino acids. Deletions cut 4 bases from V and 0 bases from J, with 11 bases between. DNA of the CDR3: TGCGCCAGCAGCCCCATGGGGAGCTCCTACGAGCAGTACTTC. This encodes CASSPMGSSYEQYF. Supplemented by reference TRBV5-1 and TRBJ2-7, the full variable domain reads KAGVTQTPRYLIKTRGQQVTLSCSPISGHRSVSWYQQTPGQGLQFLFEYFSETQRNKGNFPGRFSGRQFSNSRSEMNVSTLELGDSALYLCASSPMGSSYEQYFGPGTRLTVT.

CDR3 protein: CASNLGLAGGNEQFF. As DNA, the CDR3 is TGTGCCAGCAACCTAGGGCTAGCGGGAGGGAATGAGCAGTTCTTC. This chain links TRBV2 with TRBJ2-1; 12 bases agree with TRBD2. Germline V gives CDR1 SNHLY, CDR2 FYNNEI. This CDR3 region has 15 residues. J lost 7 bases, V lost 7 bases, and 8 bases had no gene match. The full variable domain, rest sourced from reference TRBV2 and TRBJ2-1, is EPEVTQTPSHQVTQMGQEVILRCVPISNHLYFYWYRQILGQKVEFLVSFYNNEISEKSEIFDDQFSVERPDGSNFTLKIRSTKLEDSAMYFCASNLGLAGGNEQFFGPGTRLTVL.

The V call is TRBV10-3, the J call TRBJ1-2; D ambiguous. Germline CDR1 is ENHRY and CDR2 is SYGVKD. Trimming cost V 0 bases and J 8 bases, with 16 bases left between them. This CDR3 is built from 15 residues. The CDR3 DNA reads TGTGCCATCAGTGAGTCGTTTGGCAGCTCTTGGGGCTACACCTTC. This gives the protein CAISESFGSSWGYTF.

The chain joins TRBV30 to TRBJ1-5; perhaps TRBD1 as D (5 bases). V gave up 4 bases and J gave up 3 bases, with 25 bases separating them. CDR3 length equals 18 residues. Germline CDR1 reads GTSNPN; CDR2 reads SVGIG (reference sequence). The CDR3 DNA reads TGTGCCTGGACCGCAAACTCCAGACAATCAGGGTACAATCAGCCCCAGCATTTT. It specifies CAWTANSRQSGYNQPQHF.

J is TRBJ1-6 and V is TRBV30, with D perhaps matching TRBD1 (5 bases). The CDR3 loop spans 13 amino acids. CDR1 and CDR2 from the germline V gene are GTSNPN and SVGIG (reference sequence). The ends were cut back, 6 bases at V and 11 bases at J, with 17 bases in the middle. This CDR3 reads CACSDTRNPPLHF. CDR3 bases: TGTGCCTGCTCGGACACCAGAAATCCACCCCTCCACTTT. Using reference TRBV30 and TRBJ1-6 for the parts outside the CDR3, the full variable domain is SQTIHQWPATLVQPVGSPLSLECTVEGTSNPNLYWYRQAAGRGLQLLFYSVGIGQISSEVPQNLSASRPQDRQFILSSKKLLLSDSGFYLCACSDTRNPPLHFGNGTRLTVT.

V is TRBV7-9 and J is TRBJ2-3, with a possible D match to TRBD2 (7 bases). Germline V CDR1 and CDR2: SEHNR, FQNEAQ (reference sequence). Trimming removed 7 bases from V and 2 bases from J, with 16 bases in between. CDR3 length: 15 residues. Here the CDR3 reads CASNPQGGDTDTQYF. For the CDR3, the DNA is TGTGCCAGCAACCCACAGGGAGGGGACACAGATACGCAGTATTTT. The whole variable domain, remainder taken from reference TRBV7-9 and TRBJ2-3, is DTGVSQNPRHKITKRGQNVTFRCDPISEHNRLYWYRQTLGQGPEFLTYFQNEAQLEKSRLLSDRFSAERPKGSFSTLEIQRTEQGDSAMYLCASNPQGGDTDTQYFGPGTRLTVL.

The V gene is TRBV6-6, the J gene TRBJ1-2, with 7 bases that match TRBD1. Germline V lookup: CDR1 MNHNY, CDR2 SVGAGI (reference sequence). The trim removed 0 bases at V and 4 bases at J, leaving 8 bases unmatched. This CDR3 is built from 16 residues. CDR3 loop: CASSYSRGRDTYGYTF. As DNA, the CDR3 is TGTGCCAGCAGTTACTCAAGGGGGCGGGACACCTATGGCTACACCTTC.

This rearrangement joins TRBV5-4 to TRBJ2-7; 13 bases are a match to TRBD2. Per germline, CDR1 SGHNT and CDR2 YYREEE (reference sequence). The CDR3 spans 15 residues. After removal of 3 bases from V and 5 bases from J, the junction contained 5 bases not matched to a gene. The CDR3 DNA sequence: TGTGCCAGCAGCTGGGCCGGGACTAGCGGGAACGAGCAGTACTTC. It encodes CASSWAGTSGNEQYF.

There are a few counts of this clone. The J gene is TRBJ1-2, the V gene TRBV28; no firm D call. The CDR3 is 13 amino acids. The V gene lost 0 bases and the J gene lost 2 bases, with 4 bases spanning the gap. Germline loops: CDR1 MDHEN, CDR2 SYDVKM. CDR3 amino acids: CASSLWPNYGYTF. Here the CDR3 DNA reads TGTGCCAGCAGTTTATGGCCAAACTATGGCTACACCTTC.

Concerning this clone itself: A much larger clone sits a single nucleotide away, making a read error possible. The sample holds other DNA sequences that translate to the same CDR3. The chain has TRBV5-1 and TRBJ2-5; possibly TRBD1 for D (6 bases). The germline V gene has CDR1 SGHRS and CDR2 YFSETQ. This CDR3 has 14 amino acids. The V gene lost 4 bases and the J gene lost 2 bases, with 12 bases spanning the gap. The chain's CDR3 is CASSPGQLQETQYF. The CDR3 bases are TGCGCCAGCAGCCCAGGACAGTTGCAAGAGACCCAGTACTTC.

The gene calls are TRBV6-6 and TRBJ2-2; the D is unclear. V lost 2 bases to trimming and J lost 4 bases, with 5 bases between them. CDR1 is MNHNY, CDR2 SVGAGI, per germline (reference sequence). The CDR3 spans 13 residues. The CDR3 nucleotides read TGTGCCAGCAGTTACAGCCCCACCGGGGAGCTGTTTTTT. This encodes CASSYSPTGELFF.

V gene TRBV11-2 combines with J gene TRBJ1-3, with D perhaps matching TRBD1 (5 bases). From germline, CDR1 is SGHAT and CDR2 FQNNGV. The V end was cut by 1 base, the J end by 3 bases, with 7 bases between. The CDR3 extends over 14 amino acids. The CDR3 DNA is TGTGCCAGCAGCTTAGCAGGGCTTGGAAACACCATATATTTT. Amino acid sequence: CASSLAGLGNTIYF.

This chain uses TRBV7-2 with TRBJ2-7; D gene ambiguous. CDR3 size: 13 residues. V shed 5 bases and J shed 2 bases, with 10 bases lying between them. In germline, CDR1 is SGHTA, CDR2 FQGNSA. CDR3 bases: TGTGCCAGCAGCCCTAACCGACCCTACGAGCAGTACTTC. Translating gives CASSPNRPYEQYF.

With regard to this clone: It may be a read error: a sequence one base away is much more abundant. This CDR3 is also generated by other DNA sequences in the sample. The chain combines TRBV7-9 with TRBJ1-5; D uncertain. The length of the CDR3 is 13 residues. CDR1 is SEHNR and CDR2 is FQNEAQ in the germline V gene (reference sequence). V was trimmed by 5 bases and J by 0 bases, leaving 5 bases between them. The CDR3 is CASSRDSNQPQHF. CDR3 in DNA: TGTGCCAGCAGCAGGGATAGCAATCAGCCCCAGCATTTT.

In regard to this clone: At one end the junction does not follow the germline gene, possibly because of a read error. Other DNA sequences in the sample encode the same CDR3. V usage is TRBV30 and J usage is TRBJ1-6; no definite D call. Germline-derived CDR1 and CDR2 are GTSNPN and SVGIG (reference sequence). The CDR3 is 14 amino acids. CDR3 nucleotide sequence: TGTGCATGGAGTGTACAGCGGGGAAGCTCACCCCTCCACTTT. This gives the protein CAWSVQRGSSPLHF.

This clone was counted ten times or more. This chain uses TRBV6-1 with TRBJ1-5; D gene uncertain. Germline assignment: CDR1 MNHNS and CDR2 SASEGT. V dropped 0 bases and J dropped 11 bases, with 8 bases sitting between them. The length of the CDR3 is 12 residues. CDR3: CASSEAWQSQHF. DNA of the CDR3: TGTGCCAGCAGTGAAGCGTGGCAGTCCCAGCATTTT.

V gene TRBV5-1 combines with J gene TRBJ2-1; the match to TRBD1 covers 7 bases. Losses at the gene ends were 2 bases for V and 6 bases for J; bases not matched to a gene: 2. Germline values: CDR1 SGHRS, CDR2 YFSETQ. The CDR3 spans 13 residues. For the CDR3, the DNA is TGCGCCAGCAGCTTACAGGGGTTCAATGAGCAGTTCTTC. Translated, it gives CASSLQGFNEQFF.

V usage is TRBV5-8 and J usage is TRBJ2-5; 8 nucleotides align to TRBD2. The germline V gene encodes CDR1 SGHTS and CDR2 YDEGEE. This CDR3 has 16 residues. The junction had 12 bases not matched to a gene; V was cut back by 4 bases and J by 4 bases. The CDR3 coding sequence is TGTGCCAGCAGCCAGACTAGCGACGCGAGGGGAGAGACCCAGTACTTC. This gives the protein CASSQTSDARGETQYF. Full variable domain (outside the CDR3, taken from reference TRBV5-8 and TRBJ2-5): EAGVTQSPTHLIKTRGQQATLRCSPISGHTSVYWYQQALGLGLQFLLWYDEGEERNRGNFPPRFSGRQFPNYSSELNVNALELEDSALYLCASSQTSDARGETQYFGPGTRLLVL.

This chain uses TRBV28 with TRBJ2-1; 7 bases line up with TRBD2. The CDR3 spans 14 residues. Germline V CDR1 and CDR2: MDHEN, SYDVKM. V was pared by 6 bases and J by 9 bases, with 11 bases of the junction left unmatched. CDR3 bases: TGTGCCAGCAGCCCTGTGGGGGGAGGGAGTGAGCAGTTCTTC. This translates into CASSPVGGGSEQFF. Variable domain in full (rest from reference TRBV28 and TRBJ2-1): DVKVTQSSRYLVKRTGEKVFLECVQDMDHENMFWYRQDPGLGLRLIYFSYDVKMKEKGDIPEGYSVSREKKERFSLILESASTNQTSMYLCASSPVGGGSEQFFGPGTRLTVL.

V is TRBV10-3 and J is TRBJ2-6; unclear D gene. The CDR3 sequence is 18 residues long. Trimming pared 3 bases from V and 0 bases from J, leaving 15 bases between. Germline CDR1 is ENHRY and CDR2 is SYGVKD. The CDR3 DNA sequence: TGTGCCATCAGTGAATTGGGTCTTCCCACCTCTGGGGCCAACGTCCTGACTTTC. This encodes CAISELGLPTSGANVLTF.

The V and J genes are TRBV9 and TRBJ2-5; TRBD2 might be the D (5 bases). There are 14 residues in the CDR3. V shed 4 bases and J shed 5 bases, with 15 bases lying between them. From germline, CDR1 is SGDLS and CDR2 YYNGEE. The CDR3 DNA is TGTGCCAGCAGCCCCAGCGGCGTAGGGGAGACCCAGTACTTC. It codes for CASSPSGVGETQYF. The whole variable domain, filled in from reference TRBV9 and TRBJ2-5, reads DSGVTQTPKHLITATGQRVTLRCSPRSGDLSVYWYQQSLDQGLQFLIQYYNGEERAKGNILERFSAQQFPDLHSELNLSSLELGDSALYFCASSPSGVGETQYFGPGTRLLVL.